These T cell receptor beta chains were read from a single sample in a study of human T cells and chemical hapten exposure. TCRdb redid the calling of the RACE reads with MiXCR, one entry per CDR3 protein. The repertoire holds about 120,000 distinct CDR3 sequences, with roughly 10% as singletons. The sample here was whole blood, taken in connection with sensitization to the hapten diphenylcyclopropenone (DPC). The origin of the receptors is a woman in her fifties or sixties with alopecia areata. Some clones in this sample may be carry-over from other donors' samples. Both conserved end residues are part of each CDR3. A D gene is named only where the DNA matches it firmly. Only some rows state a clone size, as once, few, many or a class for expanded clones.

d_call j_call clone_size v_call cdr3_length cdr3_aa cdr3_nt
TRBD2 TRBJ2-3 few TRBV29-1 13 CSGIWVLAGVEYF TGCAGCGGCATCTGGGTACTAGCGGGAGTGGAGTATTTT
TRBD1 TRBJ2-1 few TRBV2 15 CASSEIGQGANEQFF TGTGCCAGCAGTGAAATCGGACAGGGGGCAAATGAGCAGTTCTTC
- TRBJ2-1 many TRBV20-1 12 CSARERYNEQFF TGCAGTGCTAGAGAGAGGTACAATGAGCAGTTCTTC
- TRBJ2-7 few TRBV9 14 CASSVGSRGPEQYF TGTGCCAGCAGCGTAGGATCGCGGGGCCCCGAGCAGTACTTC
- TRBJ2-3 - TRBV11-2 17 CASSFLLASAPGDTQYF TGTGCCAGCAGCTTCCTACTAGCCTCGGCACCGGGAGATACGCAGTATTTT
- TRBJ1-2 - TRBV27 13 CASSLSWDYGYTF TGTGCCAGCAGTTTATCGTGGGACTATGGCTACACCTTC
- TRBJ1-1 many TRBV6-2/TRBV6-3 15 CASSLMEGRSTEAFF TGTGCCAGCAGCTTGATGGAGGGGCGAAGCACTGAAGCTTTCTTT
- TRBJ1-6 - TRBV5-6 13 CASSPGATSPLHF TGTGCCAGCAGCCCCGGGGCCACTTCACCCCTCCACTTT
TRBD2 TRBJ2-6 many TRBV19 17 CASTIGLAGSGANVLTF TGTGCCAGTACCATTGGACTAGCAGGATCTGGGGCCAACGTCCTGACTTTC
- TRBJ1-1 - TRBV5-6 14 CASSDTGTNTEAFF TGTGCCAGCAGTGATACAGGGACGAACACTGAAGCTTTCTTT